This entry concerns a single T cell receptor (beta chain). The target of this receptor is not known. Base qualities are not at hand, and no much larger clone is one base apart. In Seattle, one collaborating source enrolled patients while the infection was active and tracked those patients longitudinally over the course of disease. Whole blood was collected in K2EDTA tubes by collaborating institutions according to the institutions' own protocols. For TCRbeta analysis, collaborators shipped samples as frozen whole blood, isolated PBMCs, or DNA extracted from either of those sample types. This specimen comes from a study of blood T cell repertoires in COVID-19 (dated by TCRdb to about 2020). Background for the entire study: Samples from collaborators originated in the United States, Italy and Spain and spanned both the acute and convalescent phases of COVID-19. The material from the prospective study consisted of cDNA or gDNA derived from T cells, B-cell-depleted T cells, or PBMCs. Deeply sampled blood TCRbeta repertoires from subjects exposed to, actively infected with, or recovered from COVID-19 were included in the dataset. The repertoires were made available in a free public database intended to serve as a resource for research on the immune response to SARS-CoV-2. The samples were drawn from two sources: the first 160 participants of the ongoing ImmuneRACE study, and 1,000 to 1,500 subjects contributed by 6 global collaborators. Nearly every sample came with metadata listing a de-identified subject ID, COVID-19 status, age in years and sex. Where available, HLA class I and class II types were obtained from metadata supplied by the sample provider rather than from assay-based typing.

The investigation overall reported the following: Clinical and demographic metadata were provided uncurated, with the amount varying by source and participant.

TCRbeta CDR3 regions were amplified from genomic DNA by means of the immunoSEQ Assay, a bias-controlled multiplex PCR. Under the source paper's analysis protocol: The number of nucleated cells in each sample was estimated from the amplification of reference gene primers within the assay. To quantify the absolute abundance of each unique TCRbeta CDR3 rearrangement, sequence reads were collapsed and filtered. For each sample, productive Simpson clonality was calculated as the square root of Simpson's diversity index across productive rearrangements. In its TCRdb copy, this immuneACCESS table keeps in-frame sequences only and misses some clones. Where compared with another copy, unresolved V genes explain less than half of these, and the others have no known cause. V, J and clone size reflect that table, while D and trimming were determined from the DNA. Present in this sample are 150,000 to 250,000 clones, 94% of which were seen just once. The ten largest clones take up 0.76% of the sample.

Input material: peripheral blood. The sequence derives from a man aged 25-45 years with COVID-19, enrolled during active disease.

The DNA is as follows: TGTGCCAGCAGCCAAGATAGCGGTGTACAATTCTCTGGAAACACCATATATTTT. It is translated as CASSQDSGVQFSGNTIYF. In this chain, TRBV14 is recombined with TRBJ1-3, with the D gene not confidently named. Trimming removed 0 bases from V and 0 bases from J, leaving 15 bases between the germline ends. Taken from cysteine to phenylalanine, the CDR3 has 18 residues. Only CDR3 DNA is held: 54 bases, read in frame from base 1. The germline V gene encodes CDR1 SGHDN and CDR2 FVKESK.